This TCR beta chain was sequenced for a study of T cell responses to AZD1222 COVID-19 vaccine. Study information: Investigators merged groups given second doses at roughly 4 or roughly 12 weeks. Study conclusions and caveats: Repertoire collection took place solely once the T cell response had peaked. It should be noted that donors were predominantly white British and more often female, and clonal diversity was possibly underestimated.

Libraries were prepared by immunoSEQ multiplex PCR; TCRdb keeps only in-frame clonotypes and omits some of them. The sample has about 92,000 clones, roughly 90% seen once. CDR3 length: 13 residues. Trimming took off 4 bases at V and 4 bases at J, with 8 bases between the two ends. Germline-derived CDR1 and CDR2 are SNHLY and FYNNEI. On this clone itself: The antigen is unknown.

The input for sequencing was peripheral blood, taken on day 0 of AZD1222 vaccination. The sequence was collected from an adult in good health. V and J are TRBV2 and TRBJ1-5; TRBD1 is a possible D gene (6 bases). CDR3 protein: CASSAGTNQPQHF. CDR3 in DNA: TGTGCCAGCAGTGCCGGGACAAATCAGCCCCAGCATTTT.